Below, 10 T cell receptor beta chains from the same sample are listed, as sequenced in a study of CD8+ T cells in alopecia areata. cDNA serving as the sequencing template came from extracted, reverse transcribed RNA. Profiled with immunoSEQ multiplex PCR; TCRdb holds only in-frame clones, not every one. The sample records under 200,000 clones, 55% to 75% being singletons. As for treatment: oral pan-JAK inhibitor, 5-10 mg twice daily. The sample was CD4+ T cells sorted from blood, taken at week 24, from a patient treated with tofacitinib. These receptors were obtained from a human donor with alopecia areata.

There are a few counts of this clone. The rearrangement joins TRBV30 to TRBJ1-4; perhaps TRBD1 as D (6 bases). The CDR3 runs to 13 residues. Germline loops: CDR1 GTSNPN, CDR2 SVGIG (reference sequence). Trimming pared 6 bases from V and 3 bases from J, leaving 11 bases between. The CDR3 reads CACDRKPNEKLFF. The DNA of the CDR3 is TGTGCCTGTGACAGGAAACCTAATGAAAAACTGTTTTTT.

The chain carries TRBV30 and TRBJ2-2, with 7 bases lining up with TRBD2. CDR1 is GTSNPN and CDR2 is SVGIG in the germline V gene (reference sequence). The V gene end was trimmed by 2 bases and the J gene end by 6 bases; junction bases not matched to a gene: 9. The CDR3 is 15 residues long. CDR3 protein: CAWSYLAASSGELFF. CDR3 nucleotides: TGTGCCTGGAGTTATCTAGCGGCTTCCTCCGGGGAGCTGTTTTTT.

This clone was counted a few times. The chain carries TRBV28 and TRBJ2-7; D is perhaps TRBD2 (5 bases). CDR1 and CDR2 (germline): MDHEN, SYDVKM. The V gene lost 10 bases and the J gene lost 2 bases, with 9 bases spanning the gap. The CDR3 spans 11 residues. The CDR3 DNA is TGTGCCACCCGGGGAGCCTACGAGCAGTACTTC. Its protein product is CATRGAYEQYF.

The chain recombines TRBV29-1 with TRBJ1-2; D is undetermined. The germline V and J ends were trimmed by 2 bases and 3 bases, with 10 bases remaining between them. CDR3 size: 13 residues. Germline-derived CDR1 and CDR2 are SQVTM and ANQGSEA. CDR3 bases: TGCAGCGTTGAAACCTCGGCGTACTATGGCTACACCTTC. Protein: CSVETSAYYGYTF.

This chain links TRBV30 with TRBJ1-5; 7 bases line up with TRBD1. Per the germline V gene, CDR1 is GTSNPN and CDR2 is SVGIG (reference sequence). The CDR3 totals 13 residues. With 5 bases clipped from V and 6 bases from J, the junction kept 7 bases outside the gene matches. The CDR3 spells CAWDGQEGQPQHF. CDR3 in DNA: TGTGCCTGGGATGGACAGGAGGGTCAGCCCCAGCATTTT.

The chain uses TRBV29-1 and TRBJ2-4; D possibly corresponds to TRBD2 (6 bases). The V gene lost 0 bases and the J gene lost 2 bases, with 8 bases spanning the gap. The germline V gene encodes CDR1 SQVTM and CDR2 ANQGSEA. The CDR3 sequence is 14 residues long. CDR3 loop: CSVEDAGPKNIQYF. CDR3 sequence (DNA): TGCAGCGTTGAAGACGCGGGGCCCAAAAACATTCAGTACTTC.

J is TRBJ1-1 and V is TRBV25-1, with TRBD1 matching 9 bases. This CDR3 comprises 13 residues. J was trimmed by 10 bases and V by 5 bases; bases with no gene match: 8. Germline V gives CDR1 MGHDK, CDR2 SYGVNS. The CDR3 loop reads CASSKDRGYRAFF. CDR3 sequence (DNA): TGTGCCAGCAGTAAGGACAGGGGATATAGAGCTTTCTTT.

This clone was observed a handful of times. CDR3 sequence reads: CSVEVSPTLAGVEAFF. CDR3 DNA sequence: TGCAGCGTTGAAGTCTCCCCCACCCTAGCGGGGGTTGAAGCTTTCTTT. The chain is built from TRBV29-1 and TRBJ1-1; perhaps TRBD1 as D (5 bases). Germline V lookup: CDR1 SQVTM, CDR2 ANQGSEA. V shed 1 base and J shed 7 bases, with 22 bases lying between them. The CDR3 contains 16 residues.

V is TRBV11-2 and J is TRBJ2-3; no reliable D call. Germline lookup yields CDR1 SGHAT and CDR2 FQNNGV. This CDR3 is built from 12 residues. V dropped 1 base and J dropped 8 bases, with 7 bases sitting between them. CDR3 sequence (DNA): TGTGCCAGCAGCTTAGGGCGCGTTACGCAGTATTTT. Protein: CASSLGRVTQYF.

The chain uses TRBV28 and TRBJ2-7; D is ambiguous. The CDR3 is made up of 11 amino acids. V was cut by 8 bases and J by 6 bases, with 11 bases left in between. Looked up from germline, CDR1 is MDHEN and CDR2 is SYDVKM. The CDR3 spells CASAVVGEQYF. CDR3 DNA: TGTGCCAGCGCGGTGGTTGGCGAGCAGTACTTC.